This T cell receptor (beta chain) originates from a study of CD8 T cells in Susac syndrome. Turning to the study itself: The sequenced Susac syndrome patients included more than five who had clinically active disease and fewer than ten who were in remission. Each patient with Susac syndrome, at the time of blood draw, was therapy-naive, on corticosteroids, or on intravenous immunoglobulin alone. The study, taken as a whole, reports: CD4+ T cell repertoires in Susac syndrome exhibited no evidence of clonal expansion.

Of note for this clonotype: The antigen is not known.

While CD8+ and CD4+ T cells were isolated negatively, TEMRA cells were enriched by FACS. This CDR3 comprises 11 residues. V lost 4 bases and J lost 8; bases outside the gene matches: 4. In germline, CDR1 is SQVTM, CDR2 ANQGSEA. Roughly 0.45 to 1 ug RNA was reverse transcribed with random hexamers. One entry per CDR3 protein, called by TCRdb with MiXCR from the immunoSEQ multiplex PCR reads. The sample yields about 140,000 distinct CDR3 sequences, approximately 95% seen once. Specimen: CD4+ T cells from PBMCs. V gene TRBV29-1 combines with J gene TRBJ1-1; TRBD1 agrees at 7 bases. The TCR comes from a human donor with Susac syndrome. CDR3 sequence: CSVARTGEAFF. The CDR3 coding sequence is TGCAGCGTTGCACGGACAGGCGAAGCTTTCTTT.